The 28 T cell receptor beta chains below were found in one sample sequenced in a study of blood T cell repertoires in COVID-19. The data were produced by immunoSEQ multiplex PCR, yet TCRdb's version contains in-frame clones alone and is incomplete. The table lists 200,000 to 250,000 clones, around 84% of them singletons. What was sequenced was peripheral blood. Source of these receptors: an elderly woman with COVID-19, enrolled during active disease.

This clone was seen a single time. J is TRBJ1-5 and V is TRBV2, with unresolved D. The CDR3 loop spans 15 amino acids. CDR1 and CDR2 (germline): SNHLY, FYNNEI. Deletions cut 2 bases from V and 0 bases from J, with 8 bases between. DNA for the CDR3: TGTGCCAGCAGTGAACAGGAAGGTAGCAATCAGCCCCAGCATTTT. It is translated as CASSEQEGSNQPQHF.

This clone came up once. The chain links TRBV7-9 to TRBJ1-4; unclear D gene. This CDR3 has 15 amino acids. Germline V gives CDR1 SEHNR, CDR2 FQNEAQ (reference sequence). V lost 4 bases, J lost 6 bases, and 15 bases lay in between. The CDR3 bases are TGTGCCAGCAGCTCATCGCCGGGTGGCTATGAAAAACTGTTTTTT. Protein product: CASSSSPGGYEKLFF.

V is TRBV11-2 and J is TRBJ2-7; D possibly corresponds to TRBD1 (6 bases). The V and J ends lost 5 bases and 3 bases respectively, with 17 bases between them. The CDR3 consists of 15 residues. CDR1 and CDR2 from the germline V gene are SGHAT and FQNNGV. CDR3: CASSPSSRGNYEQYF. The DNA for the CDR3 is TGTGCCAGCAGCCCTAGTAGCAGGGGTAACTACGAGCAGTACTTC. Full variable domain (outside the CDR3, taken from reference TRBV11-2 and TRBJ2-7): EAGVAQSPRYKIIEKRQSVAFWCNPISGHATLYWYQQILGQGPKLLIQFQNNGVVDDSQLPKDRFSAERLKGVDSTLKIQPAKLEDSAVYLCASSPSSRGNYEQYFGPGTRLTVT.

The rearrangement uses TRBV3-1 (or the pseudogene TRBV3-2) and TRBJ1-6, with D hard to call. The V gene's germline CDR1 is LGHDT and CDR2 YNNKEL (reference sequence). The V gene lost 6 bases and the J gene lost 3 bases, with 6 bases spanning the gap. The CDR3 extends over 13 amino acids. CDR3 sequence reads: CASRADYNSPLHF. The CDR3 nucleotides read TGTGCCAGCAGAGCGGACTATAATTCACCCCTCCACTTT.

The V and J genes are TRBV10-3 and TRBJ1-2; 7 bases fit TRBD1. The germline V gene encodes CDR1 ENHRY and CDR2 SYGVKD. This CDR3 region has 13 residues. Trimming cost V 8 bases and J 2 bases; bases outside gene matches: 5. CDR3 region: CAIFRGQNYGYTF. In nucleotides, the CDR3 is TGTGCCATCTTTAGGGGACAGAACTATGGCTACACCTTC.

This chain uses TRBV5-6 with TRBJ2-3; 7 bases line up with TRBD2. V trimming: 1 base; J trimming: 5 bases; junction bases outside the gene matches: 1. CDR1 is SGHDT and CDR2 is YYEEEE in the germline V gene. The CDR3 runs to 13 residues. CDR3 in amino acids: CASSLRGGDTQYF. The CDR3, as DNA: TGTGCCAGCAGCTTGCGCGGGGGAGATACGCAGTATTTT.

V and J are TRBV6-5 and TRBJ1-2; weak D call: TRBD1 (5 bases). The germline V gene has CDR1 MNHEY and CDR2 SVGAGI. The germline V and J ends were trimmed by 2 bases and 7 bases, with 20 bases remaining between them. This CDR3 region has 16 residues. Here the CDR3 reads CASSYEQGGRAFGYTF. DNA of the CDR3: TGTGCCAGCAGTTACGAGCAGGGTGGGAGGGCGTTTGGCTACACCTTC.

The rearrangement joins TRBV27 to TRBJ2-7, with D possibly being TRBD2 (6 bases). This CDR3 is 16 amino acids long. Germline loops: CDR1 MNHEY, CDR2 SMNVEV (reference sequence). Trimming cost V 5 bases and J 3 bases, with 20 bases left between them. This chain's CDR3 is CASSPGPGTLNYEQYV. In DNA, the CDR3 is TGTGCCAGCAGTCCAGGACCGGGGACTCTGAACTACGAGCAGTACGTC.

The gene calls are TRBV11-2 and TRBJ1-5; 7 bases align to TRBD1. The CDR3 is 15 amino acids. V trimming: 2 bases; J trimming: 3 bases; junction bases outside the gene matches: 4. Germline CDR1 SGHAT, CDR2 FQNNGV. The CDR3 DNA reads as TGTGCCAGCAGCTTAACAGGGGCCTACAATCAGCCCCAGCATTTT. Translated: CASSLTGAYNQPQHF.

The gene calls are TRBV6-5 and TRBJ1-4; tentatively, D is TRBD1 (5 bases). Per germline, CDR1 MNHEY and CDR2 SVGAGI. The CDR3 sequence is 14 residues long. V dropped 6 bases and J dropped 3 bases, with 11 bases sitting between them. DNA for the CDR3: TGTGCCAGCAGCCTGGGGGGATCTAATGAAAAACTGTTTTTT. It encodes CASSLGGSNEKLFF.

The V gene is TRBV28, the J gene TRBJ2-3, with 9 bases fitting TRBD2. This CDR3 has 16 residues. From germline, CDR1 is MDHEN and CDR2 SYDVKM. The junction had 4 bases not matched to a gene; V was cut back by 0 bases and J by 3 bases. CDR3 loop: CASSLWGGGDTDTQYF. CDR3 sequence (DNA): TGTGCCAGCAGTTTATGGGGCGGGGGGGATACAGATACGCAGTATTTT.

This clone was picked up a small number of times. The V and J genes are TRBV21-1 and TRBJ1-4. TRBV21-1 is noted as a pseudogene. The CDR3 runs to 13 residues. The CDR3 bases are TGTGCCAGCAGCAACGGGGATCAAGAAAAACTGTTTTTT. Its translation is CASSNGDQEKLFF.

The chain links TRBV7-3 to TRBJ1-1; D unresolved. There are 13 residues in the CDR3. Trimming stripped 0 bases from V and 3 bases from J, with 5 bases between. Germline values: CDR1 SGHTA, CDR2 FQGTGA. In nucleotides, the CDR3 is TGTGCCAGCAGCTTAACGAGGGACACTGAAGCTTTCTTT. Its translation: CASSLTRDTEAFF.

This chain joins TRBV6-6 and TRBJ2-1; TRBD2 agrees at 12 bases. V lost 6 bases, J lost 6 bases, and 3 bases stayed unmatched. CDR3 size: 14 residues. CDR1 is MNHNY and CDR2 is SVGAGI in the germline V gene (reference sequence). For the CDR3, the DNA is TGTGCCAGCAGGCTAGCGGGGGGGATCAATGAGCAGTTCTTC. Translated, it gives CASRLAGGINEQFF.

The chain carries TRBV2 and TRBJ1-1, with a possible D match to TRBD1 (6 bases). CDR1 and CDR2 (germline): SNHLY, FYNNEI. Trimming shortened V by 5 bases and J by 1 base, and 11 bases separated the two germline ends. CDR3 length equals 14 residues. The CDR3, as DNA: TGTGCCAGCAGTCCCGGGACACCGAACACTGAAGCTTTCTTT. It is translated as CASSPGTPNTEAFF.

This rearrangement joins TRBV9 to TRBJ1-1; 7 bases match TRBD1. J gave up 3 bases and V 0 bases, and 2 bases lay outside the gene matches. Germline assignment: CDR1 SGDLS and CDR2 YYNGEE. The CDR3 totals 14 residues. CDR3 residues: CASSVGQGHTEAFF. CDR3 sequence (DNA): TGTGCCAGCAGCGTAGGACAGGGACACACTGAAGCTTTCTTT. Filled out from reference TRBV9 and TRBJ1-1, the complete variable domain reads DSGVTQTPKHLITATGQRVTLRCSPRSGDLSVYWYQQSLDQGLQFLIQYYNGEERAKGNILERFSAQQFPDLHSELNLSSLELGDSALYFCASSVGQGHTEAFFGQGTRLTVV.

V is TRBV2 and J is TRBJ1-6; possibly TRBD1 for D (5 bases). CDR1 and CDR2 from the germline V gene are SNHLY and FYNNEI. Between the trimmed V and J ends, which lost 7 bases and 7 bases, there was a span of 26 bases. The CDR3 extends over 18 amino acids. The CDR3 region has the DNA TGTGCCAGCAAGCTGGCAGGGTCAGGAGCTTTAGGGAATTCACCCCTCCACTTT. Translation: CASKLAGSGALGNSPLHF.

In DNA, the CDR3 is TGTGCCAGCAGCCGAGGACAGGGCCCCTACGAGCAGTACTTC. Protein product: CASSRGQGPYEQYF. This chain links TRBV7-8 with TRBJ2-7; 8 bases match TRBD1. The trim removed 5 bases at V and 2 bases at J, leaving 5 bases unmatched. The V gene's germline CDR1 is SGHVS and CDR2 FQNEAQ. There are 14 residues in the CDR3.

This clone showed up just a few times. This chain connects TRBV29-1 to TRBJ1-4; TRBD1 might be the D (5 bases). The ends were cut back, 5 bases at V and 4 bases at J, with 14 bases in the middle. The germline gives CDR1 SQVTM, CDR2 ANQGSEA. The CDR3 length is 14 residues. CDR3 residues: CSVRARGINEKLFF. CDR3 DNA: TGCAGCGTTAGGGCCCGGGGGATTAATGAAAAACTGTTTTTT.

The chain is built from TRBV18 and TRBJ2-1; the D is unclear. V gave up 5 bases and J gave up 8 bases, with 10 bases separating them. Germline V gene data show CDR1 as KGHSH and CDR2 as LQKENI. The CDR3 runs to 12 residues. CDR3 sequence: CASSKRVDEQFF. The CDR3 DNA reads TGTGCCAGCTCAAAACGGGTAGATGAGCAGTTCTTC.

The rearrangement uses TRBV18 and TRBJ1-6; 7 bases line up with TRBD1. Trimming at V came to 1 base and at J to 8 bases, leaving 5 bases not matched to a gene. Germline values: CDR1 KGHSH, CDR2 LQKENI. The CDR3 contains 15 residues. The CDR3 region is CASSPRTGSDSPLHF. CDR3 DNA sequence: TGTGCCAGCTCACCACGGACAGGCAGCGATTCACCCCTCCACTTT.

This clone was observed a few times. This chain uses TRBV28 with TRBJ1-6; 10 positions agree with TRBD1. Per the germline V gene, CDR1 is MDHEN and CDR2 is SYDVKM. The CDR3 has 15 amino acids. V shed 6 bases and J 7 bases; nucleotides not matched to a gene: 6. The CDR3 here is CASRPRQGANSPLHF. Here the CDR3 DNA reads TGTGCCAGCAGACCTCGACAGGGGGCCAATTCACCCCTCCACTTT.

This rearrangement joins TRBV7-2 to TRBJ1-3; 9 nucleotides agree with TRBD1. The CDR3 contains 14 residues. Trimming took 6 bases from V and 2 from J; bases not matched to a gene: 2. From germline, CDR1 is SGHTA and CDR2 FQGNSA. CDR3 protein: CASRGTGTGNTIYF. The CDR3, as DNA: TGTGCCAGCAGGGGGACAGGGACTGGAAACACCATATATTTT.

V and J are TRBV13 and TRBJ1-3; D not certain. Per the germline V gene, CDR1 is PRHDT and CDR2 is FYEKMQ (reference sequence). V shed 5 bases and J shed 3 bases, with 5 bases lying between them. The CDR3 sequence is 12 residues long. For the CDR3, the DNA is TGTGCCAGCAGCCCGCGTGGAAACACCATATATTTT. This gives the protein CASSPRGNTIYF.

This chain joins TRBV11-2 and TRBJ2-5; TRBD1 matches at 7 bases. V dropped 2 bases and J dropped 1; count of bases not matched to a gene: 4. CDR1 and CDR2 from the germline V gene are SGHAT and FQNNGV. The CDR3 extends over 15 amino acids. CDR3 sequence reads: CASSLLGQAQETQYF. CDR3 DNA sequence: TGTGCCAGCAGCTTACTAGGACAGGCCCAAGAGACCCAGTACTTC.

The chain couples TRBV27 to TRBJ1-1; 8 bases are shared with TRBD1. CDR1 and CDR2 (germline): MNHEY, SMNVEV (reference sequence). V dropped 6 bases and J dropped 1; count of bases not matched to a gene: 4. The CDR3 runs 14 residues. The CDR3, as DNA: TGTGCCAGCAGCCACAGGGGGTGGAACACTGAAGCTTTCTTT. Protein product: CASSHRGWNTEAFF.

V usage is TRBV20-1 and J usage is TRBJ1-2; TRBD1 matches at 8 bases. CDR1 DFQATT and CDR2 SNEGSKA come from the germline V gene (reference sequence). The CDR3 consists of 11 residues. CDR3 in amino acids: CNTGGFGGYTF. The CDR3 DNA sequence: TGCAACACAGGGGGTTTTGGCGGCTACACCTTC.

A single count supports this clone. The V call is TRBV6-1, the J call TRBJ2-1, with TRBD2 identical over 14 bases. The junction had 9 bases not matched to a gene; V was cut back by 2 bases and J by 9 bases. Germline CDR1 reads MNHNS; CDR2 reads SASEGT. The CDR3 runs 17 residues. The DNA of the CDR3 is TGTGCCAGCAGTGAACTGCGACTAGCGGGGGGGCCAGGTGAGCAGTTCTTC. Its protein is CASSELRLAGGPGEQFF.